This passage covers 23 T cell receptor beta chains from one sample sequenced in a study of neoadjuvant anti-PD-1 for oral cavity cancer. The assay was immunoSEQ multiplex PCR, and TCRdb's table has in-frame clones only and misses some. Of around 67,000 clones in the sample, 85% to 90% were seen once. The time point: after neoadjuvant nivolumab, at surgical resection. Material: PBMCs, obtained after nivolumab (anti-PD-1) treatment. The receptors stem from a person between 35 and 79 years old with oral cavity squamous cell carcinoma.

The chain recombines TRBV7-9 with TRBJ2-2; D perhaps matches TRBD2 (6 bases). The CDR3 has 14 amino acids. V lost 1 base, J lost 5 bases, and 8 bases lay in between. From germline, CDR1 is SEHNR and CDR2 FQNEAQ (reference sequence). CDR3 region: CASSLVEGTGELFF. The CDR3 nucleotides read TGTGCCAGCAGCTTAGTGGAGGGTACCGGGGAGCTGTTTTTT.

The rearrangement links TRBV2 to TRBJ2-1; TRBD2 matches 11 bases. The V segment lost 4 bases and the J segment 8 bases; nucleotides outside the gene matches: 7. The CDR3 is made up of 15 amino acids. Per the germline V gene, CDR1 is SNHLY and CDR2 is FYNNEI. The CDR3 spells CASSVSGGAWDEQFF. The CDR3 DNA reads as TGTGCCAGCAGTGTTAGCGGGGGGGCATGGGATGAGCAGTTCTTC.

The chain has TRBV28 and TRBJ1-2; a possible D gene is TRBD1 (5 bases). The V gene lost 7 bases and the J gene lost 2 bases, with 14 bases spanning the gap. The CDR3 loop spans 14 amino acids. Germline assignment: CDR1 MDHEN and CDR2 SYDVKM. CDR3 bases: TGTGCCAGCACCATGGGGGGTCAGAACTATGGCTACACCTTC. Protein sequence: CASTMGGQNYGYTF.

This chain uses TRBV5-1 with TRBJ2-1; TRBD2 agrees at 11 bases. Germline V lookup: CDR1 SGHRS, CDR2 YFSETQ. The CDR3 is 17 amino acids. V trimming: 4 bases; J trimming: 6 bases; junction bases outside the gene matches: 12. The CDR3 bases are TGCGCCAGCAGCCCGGGATTACTAGCGGGAGAGCGCAATGAGCAGTTCTTC. Its protein is CASSPGLLAGERNEQFF.

V is TRBV6-5 and J is TRBJ2-5; unclear D gene. The germline CDR1 and CDR2 sequences are MNHEY and SVGAGI. V lost 5 bases and J lost 3, with 13 bases in between. The CDR3 totals 14 residues. In DNA, the CDR3 is TGTGCCAGCAGTCCCCTGGGGAAAGAAGAGACCCAGTACTTC. This sequence encodes CASSPLGKEETQYF.

The rearrangement joins TRBV14 to TRBJ2-5; 12 bases are a match to TRBD2. The J segment lost 3 bases and the V segment lost 4 bases, leaving 6 bases of the junction unmatched. Germline CDR1 is SGHDN and CDR2 is FVKESK. The CDR3 is 16 residues long. DNA of the CDR3: TGTGCCAGCAGCCTTTATCTAGCGGGAGGGGAAGAGACCCAGTACTTC. This gives the protein CASSLYLAGGEETQYF.

This clone was detected only a few times. The chain combines TRBV27 with TRBJ2-2; weak D call: TRBD1 (6 bases). CDR3 length: 16 amino acids. The germline V and J ends were trimmed by 4 bases and 0 bases, with 12 bases remaining between them. Germline CDR1 reads MNHEY; CDR2 reads SMNVEV (reference sequence). The CDR3 DNA reads as TGTGCCAGCAGTTCTACCCGGACAGCGAACACCGGGGAGCTGTTTTTT. It yields the protein CASSSTRTANTGELFF.

The CDR3 nucleotides read TGCGCCAGCAGCCAAGAACCATCCCGTTCCGGGGCCAACGTCCTGACTTTC. Translating gives CASSQEPSRSGANVLTF. The V gene is TRBV4-1, the J gene TRBJ2-6, with unresolved D. V was pared by 0 bases and J by 4 bases, with 13 bases between. This CDR3 is built from 17 residues. Germline V gene data show CDR1 as MGHRA and CDR2 as YSYEKL.

The gene calls are TRBV12-2 and TRBJ1-2; TRBD1, as called in the table, went unchecked against the DNA. TRBV12-2 is a recognized pseudogene. This CDR3 is built from 16 residues. DNA for the CDR3: TGTGCAAGTCGCTTCCCGGGACAGGGGGATGGCTATGGCTACACCTTC. It encodes CASRFPGQGDGYGYTF.

The rearrangement uses TRBV19 and TRBJ2-4; TRBD2 matches at 7 bases. This CDR3 has 19 amino acids. Germline-derived CDR1 and CDR2 are LNHDA and SQIVND (reference sequence). Trimming took 5 bases from V and 0 from J; bases not matched to a gene: 16. CDR3 sequence: CASSRTKSGNILAKNIQYF. CDR3 in DNA: TGTGCCAGTAGTCGGACAAAAAGCGGGAACATTCTAGCCAAAAACATTCAGTACTTC.

The rearrangement uses TRBV9 and TRBJ1-3; D perhaps matches TRBD1 (5 bases). Germline V gene lookup returns CDR1 SGDLS and CDR2 YYNGEE. Between the trimmed V and J ends, which lost 0 bases and 4 bases, there was a span of 8 bases. This CDR3 is built from 14 residues. The CDR3 reads CASSVVAGGNTIYF. The CDR3 nucleotides are TGTGCCAGCAGCGTAGTGGCAGGGGGAAACACCATATATTTT. The variable domain in full, with the rest retrieved from reference TRBV9 and TRBJ1-3, is DSGVTQTPKHLITATGQRVTLRCSPRSGDLSVYWYQQSLDQGLQFLIQYYNGEERAKGNILERFSAQQFPDLHSELNLSSLELGDSALYFCASSVVAGGNTIYFGEGSWLTVV.

This chain joins TRBV27 and TRBJ1-1; D gene unclear. Trimming stripped 3 bases from V and 1 base from J, with 6 bases between. Per the germline V gene, CDR1 is MNHEY and CDR2 is SMNVEV (reference sequence). The CDR3 runs 13 residues. CDR3 in amino acids: CASSFRTNTEAFF. The CDR3 nucleotides read TGTGCCAGCAGTTTTAGGACGAACACTGAAGCTTTCTTT.

The chain combines TRBV28 with TRBJ2-1; TRBD2 matches 9 bases. The CDR3 is 15 amino acids. V lost 3 bases and J lost 2; bases outside the gene matches: 2. Germline values: CDR1 MDHEN, CDR2 SYDVKM. The chain's CDR3 is CASSLVAGAYNEQFF. CDR3 bases: TGTGCCAGCAGTTTGGTAGCGGGAGCCTACAATGAGCAGTTCTTC.

The chain links TRBV10-2 to TRBJ2-4; D not resolved. The V gene lost 2 bases and the J gene lost 6 bases, with 14 bases spanning the gap. From germline, CDR1 is WSHSY and CDR2 SAAADI. The CDR3 is 15 amino acids. The CDR3 is CASSEATNRGNIQYF. The CDR3 nucleotides are TGCGCCAGCAGTGAGGCCACCAACCGCGGAAACATTCAGTACTTC.

This rearrangement joins TRBV5-1 to TRBJ2-3; D may be TRBD1 (5 bases). Germline loops: CDR1 SGHRS, CDR2 YFSETQ. CDR3 length equals 14 residues. V was cut by 0 bases and J by 2 bases, with 7 bases left in between. This CDR3 reads CASSLGTFTDTQYF. The CDR3 nucleotides read TGCGCCAGCAGCTTGGGGACATTCACAGATACGCAGTATTTT.

CDR3 in DNA: TGCGCCAGCAGCTTATCGGCGGGAGATGGTCAGCCCCAGCATTTT. This translates into CASSLSAGDGQPQHF. This chain links TRBV5-1 with TRBJ1-5; D gene uncertain. Trimming stripped 2 bases from V and 6 bases from J, with 15 bases between. This CDR3 contains 15 residues. Germline CDR1 is SGHRS and CDR2 is YFSETQ. Variable domain in full (rest from reference TRBV5-1 and TRBJ1-5): KAGVTQTPRYLIKTRGQQVTLSCSPISGHRSVSWYQQTPGQGLQFLFEYFSETQRNKGNFPGRFSGRQFSNSRSEMNVSTLELGDSALYLCASSLSAGDGQPQHFGDGTRLSIL.

This chain connects TRBV13 to TRBJ2-1, with D uncertain. Trimming left V 0 bases short and J 10 bases short, with 7 bases between. In germline, CDR1 is PRHDT, CDR2 FYEKMQ (reference sequence). The CDR3 length is 12 residues. The CDR3 here is CASSLGIGEQFF. CDR3 coding DNA: TGTGCCAGCAGCTTAGGAATAGGGGAGCAGTTCTTC.

The V and J genes are TRBV5-1 and TRBJ2-1, with 14 positions matching TRBD2. The V and J ends lost 5 bases and 8 bases, in that order; junction bases with no gene match: 12. The CDR3 is 17 residues long. Germline V gene lookup returns CDR1 SGHRS and CDR2 YFSETQ. CDR3 bases: TGCGCCAGCAGGTCGACTAGCGGGAGGGCCCTTTTTTATGAGCAGTTCTTC. This translates into CASRSTSGRALFYEQFF.

The V gene is TRBV5-1, the J gene TRBJ2-1, with TRBD1 identical over 9 bases. Germline CDR1 reads SGHRS; CDR2 reads YFSETQ. J was trimmed by 6 bases and V by 0 bases; bases with no gene match: 7. CDR3 size: 16 residues. CDR3: CASSLVGQGGGNEQFF. As DNA, the CDR3 is TGCGCCAGCAGCTTGGTGGGACAGGGCGGGGGCAATGAGCAGTTCTTC. Based on the CDR3 plus reference TRBV5-1 and TRBJ2-1, the full variable domain is KAGVTQTPRYLIKTRGQQVTLSCSPISGHRSVSWYQQTPGQGLQFLFEYFSETQRNKGNFPGRFSGRQFSNSRSEMNVSTLELGDSALYLCASSLVGQGGGNEQFFGPGTRLTVL.

This clone has just a few counts. The chain uses TRBV2 and TRBJ1-5; the match to TRBD1 covers 7 bases. Germline trimming cut 7 bases from V and 5 bases from J; bases unmatched to any gene: 8. The length of the CDR3 is 14 residues. Germline-derived CDR1 and CDR2 are SNHLY and FYNNEI. The CDR3 DNA follows: TGTGCCAGCACCGTCTTAGGGGGCCATCAGCCCCAGCATTTT. Protein product: CASTVLGGHQPQHF.

The CDR3 loop is CASSSGQGGGYTF. DNA of the CDR3: TGTGCCAGCAGTTCAGGACAGGGGGGTGGCTACACCTTC. The chain couples TRBV7-3 to TRBJ1-2; TRBD1 agrees at 10 bases. The germline CDR1 and CDR2 sequences are SGHTA and FQGTGA. J lost 7 bases, V lost 6 bases, and 5 bases had no gene match. The CDR3 extends over 13 amino acids.

The V gene is TRBV18, the J gene TRBJ1-2; TRBD1 is a possible D gene (5 bases). The CDR3 has 12 amino acids. V lost 6 bases, J lost 5 bases, and 10 bases lay in between. Looked up from germline, CDR1 is KGHSH and CDR2 is LQKENI. CDR3 nucleotides: TGTGCCAGCTCGACAGCAGAATATGGCTACACCTTC. Translation: CASSTAEYGYTF.

The chain recombines TRBV5-1 with TRBJ2-4; TRBD1 agrees at 9 bases. The trim removed 5 bases at V and 9 bases at J, leaving 15 bases unmatched. Germline V gene data show CDR1 as SGHRS and CDR2 as YFSETQ. This CDR3 contains 16 residues. The CDR3 DNA sequence: TGCGCCAGCAGTCAAGGGACAGGGCGCCATTTGAGCATTCAGTACTTC. This gives the protein CASSQGTGRHLSIQYF.